A single sample is the source of the 17 T cell receptor beta chains below, sequenced in a study of cytomegalovirus exposure and HLA in healthy donors. With 60 Vbeta and 13 Jbeta primers, the PCR was carried out. The data were produced by immunoSEQ multiplex PCR, yet TCRdb's version contains in-frame clones alone and is incomplete. The sample shows tens of thousands of clones, 60% to 80% of them seen only once. The source material was PBMCs. These receptors were taken from a man aged 55 to 70 in good health and CMV-seronegative.

This clone was seen only a few times. The J gene is TRBJ2-5, the V gene TRBV9, with D tentatively TRBD2 (6 bases). The V and J ends lost 7 bases and 1 base respectively, with 17 bases between them. CDR1 is SGDLS and CDR2 is YYNGEE in the germline V gene. The CDR3 is 15 amino acids. The CDR3 region is CASAVLGTGQETQYF. In nucleotides, the CDR3 is TGTGCCAGCGCCGTCTTGGGGACTGGCCAAGAGACCCAGTACTTC.

The chain carries TRBV19 and TRBJ1-4; tentatively, D is TRBD1 (5 bases). This CDR3 region has 14 residues. V was shortened by 4 bases and J by 4 bases, with 10 bases between the two germline ends. The V gene's germline CDR1 is LNHDA and CDR2 SQIVND (reference sequence). Here the CDR3 reads CASSRGDSNEKLFF. CDR3 nucleotides: TGTGCCAGTAGTAGAGGTGACAGTAATGAAAAACTGTTTTTT.

The chain links TRBV27 to TRBJ1-1; no definite D call. The CDR3 sequence is 14 residues long. Trimming took 2 bases from V and 2 from J, leaving 9 bases between them. Per germline, CDR1 MNHEY and CDR2 SMNVEV (reference sequence). CDR3 sequence (DNA): TGTGCCAGCAGTTTAAGAGAAGATAACACTGAAGCTTTCTTT. Translation gives CASSLREDNTEAFF.

This chain connects TRBV4-1 to TRBJ2-3, with D hard to call. Germline V gene data show CDR1 as MGHRA and CDR2 as YSYEKL. Trimming stripped 2 bases from V and 4 bases from J, with 10 bases between. The CDR3 has 14 residues. CDR3 DNA sequence: TGCGCCAGCAGCCAATCCGTTGGAGCAGATACGCAGTATTTT. Amino acids: CASSQSVGADTQYF.

This clone has only a few counts. The rearrangement uses TRBV6-1 and TRBJ1-2; D is ambiguous. This CDR3 region has 12 residues. Germline CDR1 reads MNHNS; CDR2 reads SASEGT. Trimming left V 3 bases short and J 2 bases short, with 4 bases between. The CDR3 here is CASSDRNYGYTF. The CDR3 DNA follows: TGTGCCAGCAGTGACAGGAACTATGGCTACACCTTC.

The chain is built from TRBV2 and TRBJ2-2; no clear D gene. Germline V gene lookup returns CDR1 SNHLY and CDR2 FYNNEI. The CDR3 is made up of 12 amino acids. The V end was cut by 8 bases, the J end by 5 bases, with 9 bases between. This CDR3 reads CASPVKTGELFF. For the CDR3, the DNA is TGTGCCAGCCCAGTCAAGACCGGGGAGCTGTTTTTT.

The CDR3 is CAWSEAGGQPNQPQHF. The CDR3 region has the DNA TGTGCCTGGAGTGAGGCCGGGGGACAGCCCAATCAGCCCCAGCATTTT. This rearrangement joins TRBV30 to TRBJ1-5, with 7 bases matching TRBD1. Germline CDR1 and CDR2: GTSNPN and SVGIG (reference sequence). This CDR3 has 16 residues. Unmatched junction bases numbered 9, after V lost 1 base and J lost 3 bases.

The chain recombines TRBV21-1 with TRBJ2-1; TRBD2 is the table's D call and was not checked against the DNA. TRBV21-1 is given as a pseudogene. CDR3 length: 16 residues. The CDR3 region has the DNA TGTGCCAGCAGCAAAATCGGACTAGCGGGAGGCTATGAGCAGTTCTTC. Protein sequence: CASSKIGLAGGYEQFF.

V and J are TRBV9 and TRBJ2-5, with D possibly matching TRBD2 (6 bases). V dropped 0 bases and J dropped 4 bases, with 7 bases sitting between them. CDR3 length equals 13 residues. The V gene's germline CDR1 is SGDLS and CDR2 YYNGEE. The CDR3 here is CASSVGGVETQYF. The CDR3 coding sequence is TGTGCCAGCAGCGTAGGGGGGGTAGAGACCCAGTACTTC.

The J gene is TRBJ1-1, the V gene TRBV19; D possibly corresponds to TRBD1 (6 bases). The CDR3 extends over 13 amino acids. The V and J ends lost 10 bases and 4 bases respectively, with 16 bases between them. Germline loops: CDR1 LNHDA, CDR2 SQIVND (reference sequence). The CDR3 sequence: CATSGVVGTEAFF. The CDR3 DNA sequence: TGTGCCACCTCAGGGGTTGTAGGCACTGAAGCTTTCTTT.

The chain joins TRBV6-1 to TRBJ2-7; D possibly corresponds to TRBD1 (5 bases). This CDR3 spans 14 amino acids. The ends were cut back, 5 bases at V and 2 bases at J, with 13 bases in the middle. Germline CDR1 and CDR2: MNHNS and SASEGT. The CDR3 DNA reads TGTGCCAGCAGTACCCGGCAGGGCCCCTACGAGCAGTACTTC. The encoded protein is CASSTRQGPYEQYF.

This rearrangement joins TRBV6-1 to TRBJ1-2; D remains unclear. CDR1 and CDR2 (germline): MNHNS, SASEGT. The CDR3 length is 16 residues. Trimming left V 0 bases short and J 1 base short, with 12 bases between. As DNA, the CDR3 is TGTGCCAGCAGTGAAGCGGTGGTGCGGAATAACTATGGCTACACCTTC. It specifies CASSEAVVRNNYGYTF.

The gene calls are TRBV29-1 and TRBJ2-2, with 9 bases aligning to TRBD1. Trimming took 6 bases from V and 1 from J; bases not matched to a gene: 6. CDR1 is SQVTM, CDR2 ANQGSEA, per germline. This CDR3 spans 15 amino acids. The CDR3 reads CSVEPTGGNTGELFF. The CDR3 DNA reads TGCAGCGTCGAACCGACAGGGGGGAACACCGGGGAGCTGTTTTTT.

CDR3 sequence reads: CASSSVDRGSYEQYF. The CDR3 bases are TGTGCCAGCAGTTCAGTGGACAGGGGCTCCTACGAGCAGTACTTC. The rearrangement joins TRBV6-5 to TRBJ2-7; TRBD1 agrees at 9 bases. Germline CDR1 reads MNHEY; CDR2 reads SVGAGI. With V trimmed by 4 bases and J by 0 bases, 4 bases remained unmatched. The CDR3 is 15 residues long.

The chain is built from TRBV5-4 and TRBJ2-5; 8 bases agree with TRBD2. The CDR3 totals 14 residues. Germline trimming cut 4 bases from V and 5 bases from J; bases unmatched to any gene: 7. The germline V gene has CDR1 SGHNT and CDR2 YYREEE (reference sequence). The DNA for the CDR3 is TGTGCCAGCAGCGGAGGACTAGCCGCCGAGACCCAGTACTTC. This sequence encodes CASSGGLAAETQYF.

This clone was recorded once. This chain joins TRBV28 and TRBJ2-7; TRBD1 matches at 7 bases. The CDR3 has 14 residues. V was pared by 6 bases and J by 2 bases, with 7 bases of the junction left unmatched. Germline CDR1 and CDR2: MDHEN and SYDVKM. The chain's CDR3 is CASRYDRVTYEQYF. In DNA form, the CDR3 reads TGTGCCAGCAGATATGACAGGGTTACCTACGAGCAGTACTTC.

This clone has only a few counts. This chain connects TRBV7-2 to TRBJ1-1; no definite D call. V was cut by 8 bases and J by 5 bases, with 12 bases left in between. Germline loops: CDR1 SGHTA, CDR2 FQGNSA. The CDR3 covers 12 residues. CDR3 protein: CASLRAGTEAFF. CDR3 nucleotides: TGTGCCAGCTTGAGGGCCGGGACTGAAGCTTTCTTT.